This T cell receptor beta chain is from a study of T-cell reconstitution after alpha-beta-depleted transplantation in children. Whole-study results and caveats: From newly produced T cells came most of the T-cell counts and diversity one year after transplant. Surviving recipient T cells and thymic progenitors produced the high day-60 TCRbeta diversity seen in some patients.

In this sample, this clonotype turned up many times. Its specificity is unknown. Molecular barcoding with unique molecular identifiers was used for the TCRbeta library. One entry per CDR3 protein results from TCRdb running MiXCR on the PCR reads. This table has approximately 300,000 distinct CDR3 sequences, around a tenth appearing once. The V gene end was trimmed by 5 bases and the J gene end by 1 base; junction bases not matched to a gene: 3. There are 14 residues in the CDR3. Germline CDR1 is ENHRY and CDR2 is SYGVKD. The source material was PBMCs, sampled before TCRalphabeta/CD19-depleted stem cell transplant. The clonotype was recovered from a boy less than two years old with acute myeloid leukemia, due to receive a stem cell transplant. The chain links TRBV10-3 to TRBJ1-1; 8 bases map to TRBD1. Written as DNA, the CDR3 is TGTGCCATCAGTCTAGGACAGGGGAACACTGAAGCTTTCTTT. Residues: CAISLGQGNTEAFF.